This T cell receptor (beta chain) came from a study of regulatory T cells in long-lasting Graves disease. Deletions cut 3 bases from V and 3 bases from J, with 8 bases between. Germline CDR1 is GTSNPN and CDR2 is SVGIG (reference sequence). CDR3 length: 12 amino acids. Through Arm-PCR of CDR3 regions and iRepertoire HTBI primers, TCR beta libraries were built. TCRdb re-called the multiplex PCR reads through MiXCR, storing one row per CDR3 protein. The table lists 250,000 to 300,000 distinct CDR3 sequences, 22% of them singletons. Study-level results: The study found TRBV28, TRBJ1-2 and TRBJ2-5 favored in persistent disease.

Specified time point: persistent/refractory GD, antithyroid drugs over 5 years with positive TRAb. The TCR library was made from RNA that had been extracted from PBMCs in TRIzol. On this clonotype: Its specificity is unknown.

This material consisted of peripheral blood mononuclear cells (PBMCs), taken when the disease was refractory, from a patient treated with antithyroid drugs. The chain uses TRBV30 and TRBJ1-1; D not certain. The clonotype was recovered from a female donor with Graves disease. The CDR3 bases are TGTGCCTGGAGCAGTCGGTACACTGAAGCTTTCTTT. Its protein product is CAWSSRYTEAFF.